A single T cell receptor (beta chain) is shown here with its context. V lost 4 bases and J lost 4, with 20 bases in between. CDR3 length: 16 residues. CDR1 SEHNR and CDR2 FQNEAQ come from the germline V gene (reference sequence). The data stem from a study of blood T cell repertoires in COVID-19. About the study: Samples taken during acute and convalescent COVID-19 were collected in the United States, Italy and Spain. The cDNA or gDNA used as material had been derived from T cells, B-cell-depleted T cells, or PBMCs.

Seattle's enrolled individuals joined amid active infection and were then monitored longitudinally. As processed by the authors: Estimation of nucleated cell counts was performed using reference gene primer amplification. Generated by immunoSEQ multiplex PCR, the TCRdb table keeps only in-frame clones and is missing some. V and J calls and clone size are given by that table; D and trimming were obtained from the DNA. The table records 200,000 or so clones, roughly 79% of them present only once. The chain links TRBV7-9 to TRBJ2-7; D is possibly TRBD1 (6 bases). What was sequenced was peripheral blood. This TCR was sampled from a woman aged 80 or older with COVID-19, enrolled during active disease. The CDR3 sequence is CASSSTGMGRKYEQYF. CDR3 DNA sequence: TGTGCCAGCAGCTCAACAGGGATGGGGCGTAAGTACGAGCAGTACTTC.